This TCR beta chain was retrieved from a study of PD-L1 blockade in urothelial cancer (dated by TCRdb to 2016 to 2017). For the study in its entirety: Every patient began therapy around 2014 and was given atezolizumab 1,200 mg intravenously every 3 weeks. About nine tenths of the roughly 29 patients were identified as males with urothelial cancer of bladder origin, and a prior smoking history was reported by 18 of 29 patients. Patients had an ECOG performance status of 0 or 1 and had received between 0 and 3 prior chemotherapy regimens. Blood samples were analyzed at two time points: 3 weeks after treatment start (second dose) and 6 weeks after treatment start. Blood samples gave a median of around 140,000 T cells and 88,000 or so unique TCRs, with a median clonality of 0.080. Somatic, immune and clinical correlates of response to PD-L1 blockade with atezolizumab in urothelial cancer were the focus of an exploratory multi-omic analysis. Pretreatment tumor samples, along with matched peripheral blood serially collected before and after atezolizumab treatment, were subjected to TCR sequencing. Durable clinical benefit was defined as progression-free survival longer than 6 months, and TCR features were also tested against progression-free and overall survival. In the same patients who had TCR sequencing, pretreatment tumors also underwent whole exome sequencing and RNA sequencing. Nine or ten patients reached durable clinical benefit, while 15 to 25 patients did not. Pretreatment blood TCR-seq was available for 30 or so patients, at least one posttreatment blood collection was obtained for 25 or so patients, and tumor TCR-seq was available for 25 or so patients. The investigation overall reported the following: At 3 weeks after the start of treatment, tumor-associated TCR clones in peripheral blood had expanded more in patients with durable benefit (n of about 22, p = 0.022). Improved progression-free and overall survival was associated with having pretreatment peripheral blood TCR clonality below the median. Small sample size (n ≈ 27) and many exploratory analyses mean the results are intended to be hypothesis-generating.

Synthetic TCR analog templates were spiked into each PCR to estimate absolute template abundance from read counts. The immunoSEQ assay was used to amplify TCRbeta CDR3 regions from genomic DNA with bias-controlled V and J gene primers. Sequencing of rearranged TCRbeta segments was done at approximately 20X coverage. The original pipeline was this. Sequencing errors were corrected by clustering, and CDR3s were annotated against IMGT so that V, D and J genes could be assigned. Out-of-frame and stop-codon sequences were excluded, and only productive TCRbeta rearrangements were used in downstream analyses. To compute clonality, Shannon entropy was normalized by the log of the number of unique productive sequences and then subtracted from one. Clones differing between time points or between blood and tumor were identified using Fisher's exact test with Benjamini-Hochberg correction, with an adjusted p below 0.01 applied as the threshold. Drawn from immuneACCESS, this table holds only the in-frame rearrangements with V and J called that TCRdb kept. Clones are partly lost; checked studies trace under half to an unresolved V gene and leave the rest unexplained. The DNA gave D and trimming, while V, J and clone size come from that table. Within this sample are 55,000 to 75,000 clones, with roughly 77% of them counted one time only. Of the sample, 1.6% falls within the top ten clones.

Concerning this clone: Which antigen it targets is not known. Base qualities are missing; no much larger clone stands one base away.

The time point label, as the study defines it: pretreatment peripheral blood. A total of 25 to 30 patients with locally advanced or metastatic urothelial carcinoma, treated at Memorial Sloan Kettering on a trial protocol, made up the cohort. Peripheral blood mononuclear cells were collected pretreatment and during treatment, at between 1 and 8 total time points per patient. The Qiagen DNeasy Blood extraction kit was used to purify genomic DNA from total PBMCs and tumor samples. PBMCs were collected pretreatment and during treatment, and were isolated and stored as previously described. CDR1 and CDR2 were assigned from the germline V gene as SGHVS and FQNEAQ. Measured from the cysteine to the phenylalanine, the CDR3 is 14 residues long. Left in the record is the CDR3 DNA by itself, 42 bases read in frame from the first base. Trimming accounts for 2 bases at V and 5 bases at J, while the number of junction bases matched to no gene is 4.

The input for sequencing was PBMCs, taken around atezolizumab (anti-PD-L1) treatment. This clonotype was sampled from a man between 65 and 85 years old with urothelial cancer. The chain couples TRBV7-8 to TRBJ2-5, and 8 bases in between align with TRBD1. The CDR3 has the sequence CASSLNRGIETQYF. The base sequence is TGTGCCAGCAGCTTAAACAGGGGGATCGAGACCCAGTACTTC.